This TCR beta chain was recovered during a study of beta chain features in type 1 diabetes (dated by TCRdb to 2016 to 2019). About the investigation overall: No differences in mean age, gender distribution, total cell number or subset yield were found between patients and healthy donors. A total of roughly 100 million sorted cells were examined across all samples, and a strong correlation was observed between cell number per subset and RNA yield. The study compared the TCRB repertoires of sorted circulating CD4+ T cell subsets in recently diagnosed type 1 diabetes patients with those in matched healthy donors. Regulatory and stem cell-like memory subsets were obtained from only 8 patients and roughly eight healthy donors, while naive and central memory subsets were obtained from all 30 or so donors. General findings and caveats noted by the study authors: Type 1 diabetes patients showed a moderate but significant shortening of TCRB CDR3 length in all four CD4+ subsets. At VDJ recombination sites, type 1 diabetes patients had fewer insertions and more deleted nucleotides, which implies abnormalities in thymic rearrangement. Because cDNA was sequenced instead of genomic DNA, highly expressing activated cells could be over-represented, though the groups showed no difference in activation or CD3 levels. Naive, central memory and regulatory TCRB repertoires appeared to be more alike among patients than among healthy donors. Because small numbers of individuals were included in the HLA sub-analyses, any influence of HLA type on TCRB rearrangement was left unresolved. PCR might favor shorter templates, but patient and control samples were amplified and corrected together, so any skew would affect both groups equally.

Each donor gave one peripheral blood draw, averaging roughly 120 mL, which was collected into heparinised tubes. Naive, central memory, regulatory and stem cell-like memory CD4+ T cells were sorted on a BD FACSAria II using a panel including CD45RO, CCR7, CD25, CD127, CD95 and CD27. Purity was above 95% for every sorted population. PBMCs were isolated right away by Lymphoprep density gradient centrifugation and were stained directly, without culture. So that batch effects would be minimized, each experiment stained and sorted samples in pairs, pairing one healthy donor with one patient. The V end loses 1 base and the J end loses 0 bases, and a stretch of 7 bases separates them. CDR1 and CDR2, per the germline V gene, are SGHTA and FQGNSA. Its CDR3 holds 15 amino acids, cysteine through phenylalanine. Of the read, only the CDR3 DNA is kept; its 45 bases are in frame from base 1. Turning to this clone: The clone's antigen remains unknown. No quality values exist for individual bases; no much larger clone is one base distant.

All of the isolated RNA was reverse transcribed with the High Capacity cDNA Reverse Transcription Kit, so expressed TCRB transcripts were sequenced. Naive, central memory and regulatory T cell samples underwent deep immunoSEQ sequencing, averaging about 3.57 million total reads per sample. After sorted cells were lysed in RLT buffer, RNA was extracted with DNase-treated RNeasy Micro or Mini kits, with the choice depending on cell number. Each cell subset was processed separately to prevent cross-contamination, with patient and healthy donor samples processed together. The immunoSEQ multiplex PCR was used to amplify TCRB sequences from cDNA, generating 87-bp fragments that spanned the CDR3 region. Sequencing of the amplicons was performed on the Illumina HiSeq platform. As for how the authors treated the data: PCR bias was computationally corrected using synthetic template baselines, reads within Hamming distance 2 were collapsed, and singletons that could not be merged were discarded. Reads were aligned against IMGT to assign V, D and J genes, CDR3 length and insertions or deletions at six rearrangement sites. Within each subset, clonotype counts were normalized to sorted cell number, and only after that were true diversity and Gini coefficients computed with the tcR R package. The overlap coefficient, calculated on TCRB nucleotide sequences, was used to quantify repertoire sharing. Out-of-frame TCRB sequences from naive cells were analyzed as a proxy for the pre-selection repertoire. TCRdb mirrors the immuneACCESS table, restricted to in-frame sequences. Some clones are absent from its copies; in checked studies, under half trace to an unresolved V gene, and the reason for the others is unknown. That table is the source of V, J and clone size, and D and trimming were worked out from the DNA. Present in this sample are about 360,000 clones, around 12% of which were seen just once. Clones ranked in the top ten supply under 0.02% of the sample.

Sequencing input: naive CD4+ T cells from blood. The sample's cell subset or site label, decoded: true naive CD4+ T cells. The clonotype was recovered from a man between 18 and 29 years old in good health. The chain was built from TRBV7-2 and TRBJ1-5; perhaps TRBD1 is the D gene, with 6 bases matching. Read as DNA, the sequence is TGTGCCAGCAGCTTAGACAGGGTTAGCAATCAGCCCCAGCATTTT. It encodes CASSLDRVSNQPQHF.